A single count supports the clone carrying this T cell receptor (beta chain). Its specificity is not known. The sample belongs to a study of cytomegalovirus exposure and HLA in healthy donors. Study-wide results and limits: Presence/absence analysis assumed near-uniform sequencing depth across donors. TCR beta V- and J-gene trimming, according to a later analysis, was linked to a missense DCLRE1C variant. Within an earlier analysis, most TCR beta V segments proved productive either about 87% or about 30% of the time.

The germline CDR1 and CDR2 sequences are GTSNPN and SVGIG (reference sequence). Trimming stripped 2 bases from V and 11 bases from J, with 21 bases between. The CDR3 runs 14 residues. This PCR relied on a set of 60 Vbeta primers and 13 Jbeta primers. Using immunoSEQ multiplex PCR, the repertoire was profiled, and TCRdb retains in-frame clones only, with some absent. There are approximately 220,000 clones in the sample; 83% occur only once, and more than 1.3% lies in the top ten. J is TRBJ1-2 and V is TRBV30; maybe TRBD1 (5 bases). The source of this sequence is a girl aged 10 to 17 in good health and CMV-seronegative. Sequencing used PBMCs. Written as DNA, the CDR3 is TGTGCCTGGAGTAGTAGTTTTAACACCGGGGGATACACCTTC. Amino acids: CAWSSSFNTGGYTF.